The 26 T cell receptor beta chains given below trace back to one sample, sequenced in a study of T cell responses to AZD1222 COVID-19 vaccine. Libraries were prepared by immunoSEQ multiplex PCR; TCRdb keeps only in-frame clonotypes and omits some of them. Of some 140,000 clones listed, 93% were seen once; the top ten hold around 5.9%. The source material was peripheral blood, sampled on day 0 of AZD1222 vaccination. The origin of the receptors is an adult in good health.

The V call is TRBV28, the J call TRBJ2-5, with 7 nucleotides matching TRBD2. The CDR3 is made up of 15 amino acids. After removal of 6 bases from V and 5 bases from J, the junction contained 12 bases not matched to a gene. Germline V gives CDR1 MDHEN, CDR2 SYDVKM. The CDR3 is CASSLPERGGETQYF. CDR3 bases: TGTGCCAGCAGCCTACCCGAGAGGGGAGGGGAGACCCAGTACTTC.

The chain carries TRBV5-1 and TRBJ2-1; TRBD2 aligns across 10 bases. Germline assignment: CDR1 SGHRS and CDR2 YFSETQ. The trim removed 8 bases at V and 9 bases at J, leaving 14 bases unmatched. CDR3 length: 15 residues. The CDR3 DNA reads TGCGCCAGTCGTGGATCTAGCGGGAGTAGAAGTGAGCAGTTCTTC. Translating it yields CASRGSSGSRSEQFF.

The J gene is TRBJ2-5, the V gene TRBV12-5; no definite D call. The germline V gene encodes CDR1 LGHNT and CDR2 FRNRAP. CDR3 length: 14 residues. Trimming shortened V by 2 bases and J by 7 bases, and 14 bases separated the two germline ends. CDR3 sequence (DNA): TGTGCTAGTGGTTTGAGGATAGAACGCGGGACCCAGTACTTC. It yields the protein CASGLRIERGTQYF.

The chain is built from TRBV30 and TRBJ1-2, with D possibly TRBD1 on 6 matching bases. Trimming took off 0 bases at V and 7 bases at J, with 9 bases between the two ends. The CDR3 has 12 residues. The V gene's germline CDR1 is GTSNPN and CDR2 SVGIG (reference sequence). CDR3 sequence (DNA): TGTGCCTGGAGTGTACAGGGTCGTGGCTACACCTTC. Its protein product is CAWSVQGRGYTF.

V is TRBV28 and J is TRBJ2-1; D is unresolved. The V end lost 7 bases, the J end lost 7 bases, and 11 bases lay between the germline ends. Germline V CDR1 and CDR2: MDHEN, SYDVKM. This CDR3 is 12 amino acids long. For the CDR3, the DNA is TGTGCCAGCAACGTGGTAGGGAATGAGCAGTTCTTC. This gives the protein CASNVVGNEQFF.

This clone has just one count. The chain uses TRBV5-4 and TRBJ1-1; a weak D match, TRBD1 (5 bases). Trimming pared 2 bases from V and 1 base from J, leaving 12 bases between. The CDR3 consists of 15 residues. Germline CDR1 SGHNT, CDR2 YYREEE (reference sequence). CDR3 DNA sequence: TGTGCCAGCAGCTTACCTCAGGGTGGGAACACTGAAGCTTTCTTT. Its translation: CASSLPQGGNTEAFF.

V gene TRBV9 combines with J gene TRBJ1-1, with D hard to call. Trimming cost V 2 bases and J 6 bases, with 11 bases left between them. The germline gives CDR1 SGDLS, CDR2 YYNGEE. The CDR3 loop spans 13 amino acids. CDR3 amino acids: CASSVYYRSEAFF. The DNA for the CDR3 is TGTGCCAGCAGCGTTTACTATCGTTCTGAAGCTTTCTTT.

The chain uses TRBV18 and TRBJ2-7; D may correspond to TRBD1 or TRBD2 (5 bases each). This CDR3 has 12 residues. The germline V gene encodes CDR1 KGHSH and CDR2 LQKENI. V shed 3 bases and J shed 3 bases, with 6 bases lying between them. The CDR3: CASSPGGYEQYF. The DNA for the CDR3 is TGTGCCAGCTCACCTGGGGGCTACGAGCAGTACTTC.

This chain joins TRBV19 and TRBJ1-1; D gene unclear. Germline lookup yields CDR1 LNHDA and CDR2 SQIVND (reference sequence). This CDR3 is built from 13 residues. V lost 7 bases and J lost 0, with 9 bases in between. CDR3 amino acids: CASNPAVNTEAFF. CDR3 coding DNA: TGTGCCAGTAATCCGGCAGTGAACACTGAAGCTTTCTTT. Combining the CDR3 with reference TRBV19 and TRBJ1-1 gives the whole variable domain DGGITQSPKYLFRKEGQNVTLSCEQNLNHDAMYWYRQDPGQGLRLIYYSQIVNDFQKGDIAEGYSVSREKKESFPLTVTSAQKNPTAFYLCASNPAVNTEAFFGQGTRLTVV.

This rearrangement joins TRBV6-5 to TRBJ1-4, with D tentatively TRBD1 (6 bases). Germline V gene data show CDR1 as MNHEY and CDR2 as SVGAGI. The CDR3 is 13 residues long. CDR3 sequence reads: CATQGPNNEKLFF. The CDR3, as DNA: TGTGCAACCCAGGGGCCCAATAATGAAAAACTGTTTTTT.

This chain joins TRBV10-2 and TRBJ1-2, with 7 positions matching TRBD1. The CDR3 is 14 amino acids. Germline assignment: CDR1 WSHSY and CDR2 SAAADI. V lost 3 bases, J lost 3 bases, and 4 bases stayed unmatched. CDR3 nucleotides: TGCGCCAGCAGTGACGACAGGGCATACTATGGCTACACCTTC. Translated: CASSDDRAYYGYTF.

This clone was picked up a small number of times. This chain's CDR3 is CASSHMRRTGAGELFF. Written as DNA, the CDR3 is TGTGCCAGCAGCCATATGCGTCGGACTGGGGCCGGGGAGCTGTTTTTT. The rearrangement links TRBV7-6 to TRBJ2-2, with D possibly TRBD2 on 5 matching bases. The CDR3 length is 16 residues. CDR1 and CDR2 from the germline V gene are SGHVS and FNYEAQ. V was clipped by 5 bases and J by 6 bases, with 19 bases between them.

This chain links TRBV10-3 with TRBJ2-5, with TRBD2 matching 7 bases. The CDR3 length is 13 residues. Germline V lookup: CDR1 ENHRY, CDR2 SYGVKD. V was pared by 6 bases and J by 7 bases, with 8 bases of the junction left unmatched. CDR3 amino acids: CAIRGGDSLTQYF. The CDR3 DNA is TGTGCCATCAGGGGGGGGGACTCATTGACCCAGTACTTC.

The chain couples TRBV15 to TRBJ2-1; 10 nucleotides agree with TRBD2. Looked up from germline, CDR1 is LNHNV and CDR2 is YYDKDF (reference sequence). This CDR3 has 15 amino acids. Losses at the gene ends were 1 base for V and 8 bases for J; bases not matched to a gene: 5. The CDR3 nucleotides read TGTGCCACCAGCAGAGCCCTAGCGGGAGTAGATGAGCAGTTCTTC. Its protein product is CATSRALAGVDEQFF.

The chain uses TRBV11-3 and TRBJ2-3; tentatively, D is TRBD1 (5 bases). The CDR3 totals 13 residues. Germline CDR1 is SGHNT and CDR2 is YENEEA. Between the trimmed V and J ends, which lost 4 bases and 3 bases, there was a span of 8 bases. The CDR3 loop reads CASSSPGTDTQYF. The CDR3 bases are TGTGCCAGCAGCTCGCCAGGGACAGATACGCAGTATTTT.

This sequence joins TRBV19 and TRBJ1-2; D is unclear. The CDR3 consists of 13 residues. The V gene's germline CDR1 is LNHDA and CDR2 SQIVND (reference sequence). Trimming cost V 10 bases and J 6 bases, with 18 bases left between them. CDR3 residues: CATLWAAPHGYTF. CDR3 DNA: TGTGCCACCCTGTGGGCAGCACCACATGGCTACACCTTC.

The CDR3 here is CASSLDGAGYGYTF. The CDR3 region has the DNA TGCGCCAGCAGCTTGGACGGGGCCGGGTATGGCTACACCTTC. The J gene is TRBJ1-2, the V gene TRBV5-1; D is perhaps TRBD1 (5 bases). Germline values: CDR1 SGHRS, CDR2 YFSETQ. Trimming removed 0 bases from V and 5 bases from J, with 11 bases in between. The CDR3 sequence is 14 residues long.

The CDR3 nucleotides read TGTGCCAGCAGTTTACCGGCCTCTATGGCGACAGATACGCAGTATTTT. Its translation: CASSLPASMATDTQYF. This rearrangement joins TRBV28 to TRBJ2-3; D gene unclear. V was clipped by 2 bases and J by 3 bases, with 15 bases between them. The CDR3 runs to 16 residues. Per the germline V gene, CDR1 is MDHEN and CDR2 is SYDVKM.

The gene calls are TRBV2 and TRBJ2-3; unclear D gene. This CDR3 region has 13 residues. CDR1 SNHLY and CDR2 FYNNEI come from the germline V gene. V gave up 6 bases and J gave up 5 bases, with 12 bases separating them. The CDR3 sequence: CASRDIGRDTQYF. CDR3 bases: TGTGCCAGCAGAGATATAGGAAGAGATACGCAGTATTTT.

The rearrangement joins TRBV19 to TRBJ1-2, with 7 bases matching TRBD1. Germline V gives CDR1 LNHDA, CDR2 SQIVND (reference sequence). The J segment lost 4 bases and the V segment lost 4 bases, leaving 3 bases of the junction unmatched. The CDR3 contains 13 residues. The CDR3 DNA reads TGTGCCAGTAGTACCCGGGACAGCTATGGCTACACCTTC. Its translation: CASSTRDSYGYTF. Full variable domain (remainder filled in from reference TRBV19 and TRBJ1-2): DGGITQSPKYLFRKEGQNVTLSCEQNLNHDAMYWYRQDPGQGLRLIYYSQIVNDFQKGDIAEGYSVSREKKESFPLTVTSAQKNPTAFYLCASSTRDSYGYTFGSGTRLTVV.

This chain links TRBV29-1 with TRBJ1-2; D is unresolved. The CDR3 covers 14 residues. Germline-derived CDR1 and CDR2 are SQVTM and ANQGSEA. V lost 0 bases to trimming and J lost 3 bases, with 11 bases between them. The DNA of the CDR3 is TGCAGCGTTGAAGATCGGAGGTTCCACTATGGCTACACCTTC. It is translated as CSVEDRRFHYGYTF. Variable domain in full (rest from reference TRBV29-1 and TRBJ1-2): SAVISQKPSRDICQRGTSLTIQCQVDSQVTMMFWYRQQPGQSLTLIATANQGSEATYESGFVIDKFPISRPNLTFSTLTVSNMSPEDSSIYLCSVEDRRFHYGYTFGSGTRLTVV.

The gene calls are TRBV11-2 and TRBJ1-3, with 7 nucleotides matching TRBD1. Germline V lookup: CDR1 SGHAT, CDR2 FQNNGV. The V segment lost 10 bases and the J segment 3 bases; nucleotides outside the gene matches: 9. The CDR3 length is 14 residues. The CDR3 DNA is TGTGCCACCCGGGGACAGAAAAATGGAAACACCATATATTTT. Translating gives CATRGQKNGNTIYF.

This chain links TRBV30 with TRBJ1-5; unclear D gene. The CDR3 length is 13 residues. Trimming took 0 bases from V and 9 from J, leaving 12 bases between them. Germline V gene data show CDR1 as GTSNPN and CDR2 as SVGIG (reference sequence). The CDR3, as DNA: TGTGCCTGGAGTGTTCCCAACGGGAGGCCCCAGCATTTT. Its protein product is CAWSVPNGRPQHF.

V is TRBV3-1 (or the pseudogene TRBV3-2) and J is TRBJ1-2, with a weak D call TRBD1 (6 bases). V was clipped by 2 bases and J by 3 bases, with 13 bases between them. Germline V gene lookup returns CDR1 LGHDT and CDR2 YNNKEL (reference sequence). There are 15 residues in the CDR3. CDR3 amino acids: CASSQPNTGYYGYTF. The DNA of the CDR3 is TGTGCCAGCAGCCAACCCAATACAGGGTACTATGGCTACACCTTC.

This rearrangement joins TRBV14 to TRBJ1-3; D uncertain. V lost 2 bases and J 4 bases, leaving 3 bases between the germline ends. The CDR3 is 12 residues long. CDR1 and CDR2 from the germline V gene are SGHDN and FVKESK. Here the CDR3 DNA reads TGTGCCAGCAGCCAACTCGGAAACACCATATATTTT. Translation: CASSQLGNTIYF.

The CDR3 loop is CASSLSRVTSYNEQFF. CDR3 coding DNA: TGCGCCAGCAGCTTGTCCAGGGTCACTTCCTACAATGAGCAGTTCTTC. The chain carries TRBV5-1 and TRBJ2-1; D is perhaps TRBD1 (5 bases). This CDR3 spans 16 amino acids. Germline values: CDR1 SGHRS, CDR2 YFSETQ. V lost 1 base and J lost 1, with 12 bases in between.